The sequence of this T cell receptor (beta chain) was determined in a study of cytomegalovirus exposure and HLA in healthy donors. Overall study: Findings of an earlier analysis included about 120 million unique TCR beta sequences from 190 million or so T cells.

Study results and limitations: Fewer N-insertions (relative to the approximately 700-donor mean) were reportedly seen in an Asian-associated ancestry cluster in a later analysis. It was only CMV serostatus that was available as immune exposure information.

Remarks on this clone: Its antigen is unknown.

60 Vbeta and 13 Jbeta primers were used in PCR. Profiling relied on immunoSEQ multiplex PCR, and the TCRdb table lists in-frame clones only, not all of them. The sample includes tens of thousands of clones, roughly 73% of them seen just once. The CDR3 covers 14 residues. Trimming stripped 2 bases from V and 0 bases from J, with 8 bases between. Germline CDR1 reads SGHNT; CDR2 reads YYREEE (reference sequence). The clonotype was recovered from a man between 35 and 55 years old in good health and CMV-seronegative. The chain employs TRBV5-4 and TRBJ1-1; D is unclear. Sequencing was carried out using PBMCs. The CDR3 here is CASSFTVMNTEAFF. DNA for the CDR3: TGTGCCAGCAGCTTTACGGTCATGAACACTGAAGCTTTCTTT.